These 20 T cell receptor beta chains were all obtained from the same sample, sequenced in a study of regulatory T cells in long-lasting Graves disease. Time point defined: newly diagnosed GD, antithyroid drugs for less than 3 months. PBMCs were the source of the RNA used for TCR sequencing. Libraries of TCR beta came from iRepertoire HTBI primers plus Arm-PCR of CDR3 regions. TCRdb itself ran the multiplex PCR reads through MiXCR, one entry per CDR3 protein. The repertoire has about 380,000 distinct CDR3 sequences, around 15% of them found once; the top ten carry about 20%. The sequencing here drew on peripheral blood mononuclear cells (PBMCs), taken at new diagnosis, from a patient treated with antithyroid drugs. The receptors shown here come from a female donor with Graves disease.

This clonotype has a handful of counts. The V gene is TRBV19, the J gene TRBJ2-1; D possibly corresponds to TRBD1 (6 bases). The CDR3 is 16 amino acids. V gave up 3 bases and J gave up 0 bases, with 12 bases separating them. Germline CDR1 is LNHDA and CDR2 is SQIVND (reference sequence). CDR3 in amino acids: CASSIQGFSSYNEQFF. The CDR3 DNA follows: TGTGCCAGTAGTATCCAGGGGTTTAGCTCCTACAATGAGCAGTTCTTC.

This clonotype was counted ten times or more. This chain links TRBV2 with TRBJ2-5; D is uncertain. The CDR3 sequence is 14 residues long. Germline values: CDR1 SNHLY, CDR2 FYNNEI. V was shortened by 2 bases and J by 5 bases, with 12 bases between the two germline ends. CDR3 in DNA: TGTGCCAGCAGTGAACGAGTCGTGGGGGAGACCCAGTACTTC. Its translation is CASSERVVGETQYF.

This clonotype occurred many times. The rearrangement uses TRBV7-3 and TRBJ2-3; 8 bases agree with TRBD2. Germline trimming cut 5 bases from V and 3 bases from J; bases unmatched to any gene: 4. The CDR3 sequence is 14 residues long. Germline values: CDR1 SGHTA, CDR2 FQGTGA. CDR3 bases: TGTGCCAGCAGCCAGGCGGGGGGTACAGATACGCAGTATTTT. Translated: CASSQAGGTDTQYF.

This clonotype was seen repeatedly, ten times or more. The genes are TRBV6-1 and TRBJ2-3; 7 bases align to TRBD2. The germline gives CDR1 MNHNS, CDR2 SASEGT. The CDR3 has 15 amino acids. After removal of 7 bases from V and 4 bases from J, the junction contained 11 bases not matched to a gene. CDR3 nucleotides: TGTGCCAGCATGACCCAGCGGGGCGGGGCAGATACGCAGTATTTT. Its translation: CASMTQRGGADTQYF.

This clonotype was picked up many times. J is TRBJ1-4 and V is TRBV5-1; D is unresolved. The CDR3 sequence is 13 residues long. CDR1 is SGHRS, CDR2 YFSETQ, per germline. V was pared by 3 bases and J by 8 bases, with 11 bases between. The CDR3 DNA follows: TGCGCCAGCAGCTCGACGGGCCGGGAAAAACTGTTTTTT. This encodes CASSSTGREKLFF.

This clonotype turned up a few times. CDR3 residues: CAVRTAKNTEAFF. The CDR3 DNA follows: TGTGCCGTGAGGACAGCGAAGAACACTGAAGCTTTCTTT. This chain connects TRBV6-1 to TRBJ1-1; tentative D call: TRBD1 (6 bases). With 11 bases removed from V and 1 base from J, the gap between germline ends came to 14 bases. In germline, CDR1 is MNHNS, CDR2 SASEGT. The CDR3 extends over 13 amino acids.

This clonotype was seen ten or more times. The rearrangement joins TRBV12-5 to TRBJ2-5, with D perhaps matching TRBD1 or TRBD2 (6 bases each). CDR1 LGHNT and CDR2 FRNRAP come from the germline V gene. Deletions cut 7 bases from V and 1 base from J, with 25 bases between. The CDR3 contains 18 residues. CDR3 in amino acids: CASAILAWTARIQETQYF. The CDR3 DNA sequence: TGTGCTAGTGCCATACTAGCATGGACAGCAAGAATCCAAGAGACCCAGTACTTC.

Ten or more counts support this clonotype. This rearrangement joins TRBV5-6 to TRBJ2-2; D is uncertain. There are 14 residues in the CDR3. CDR1 is SGHDT and CDR2 is YYEEEE in the germline V gene. V lost 0 bases and J 7 bases, leaving 10 bases between the germline ends. CDR3 protein: CASSLEGSGGELFF. For the CDR3, the DNA is TGTGCCAGCAGCTTGGAGGGTAGTGGCGGGGAGCTGTTTTTT.

This clonotype was observed at least ten times. This chain connects TRBV30 to TRBJ1-1, with 7 bases matching TRBD1. Germline CDR1 and CDR2: GTSNPN and SVGIG (reference sequence). J lost 4 bases, V lost 6 bases, and 11 bases had no gene match. CDR3 size: 14 residues. CDR3 sequence: CACNPRGGSTEAFF. The CDR3 region has the DNA TGTGCCTGTAATCCCAGGGGGGGGAGCACTGAAGCTTTCTTT.

This clonotype was counted between two and nine times. The DNA for the CDR3 is TGTGCCAGCAGGACGGACAGGGGCGACACTGAAGCTTTCTTT. It codes for CASRTDRGDTEAFF. The chain has TRBV12-3 or TRBV12-4 and TRBJ1-1; 9 nucleotides match TRBD1. Unmatched junction bases numbered 5, after V lost 6 bases and J lost 3 bases. The length of the CDR3 is 14 residues.

This clonotype appeared many times. The V call is TRBV27, the J call TRBJ2-5; D gene ambiguous. Trimming shortened V by 1 base and J by 2 bases, and 5 bases separated the two germline ends. The CDR3 runs 13 residues. The germline gives CDR1 MNHEY, CDR2 SMNVEV (reference sequence). CDR3 loop: CASSLLGQETQYF. For the CDR3, the DNA is TGTGCCAGCAGTTTATTAGGGCAAGAGACCCAGTACTTC.

This clonotype came up many times. The chain carries TRBV6-1 and TRBJ1-5; tentatively, D is TRBD1 (5 bases). From germline, CDR1 is MNHNS and CDR2 SASEGT. The CDR3 consists of 16 residues. Trimming took off 9 bases at V and 3 bases at J, with 21 bases between the two ends. The CDR3 spells CASETWEWGSNQPQHF. The CDR3 bases are TGTGCCAGTGAAACCTGGGAGTGGGGGTCCAATCAGCCCCAGCATTTT.

As for this clonotype: One base away lies a much larger clone, so this may be a sequencing read error. The chain has TRBV11-2 and TRBJ2-5; the D gene could be TRBD1 or TRBD2 (6 bases each). The DNA end is a closer match to TRBJ2-1, so the J assignment may be wrong. CDR3 length equals 16 residues. Germline V CDR1 and CDR2: SGHAT, FQNNGV. CDR3 loop: CASTDHLNGGVDEQFF. The CDR3 DNA sequence: TGTGCCAGCACCGATCATCTTAACGGGGGCGTGGATGAGCAGTTCTTC.

This clonotype showed up just a few times. This chain connects TRBV5-1 to TRBJ1-2, with a possible D match to TRBD1 (5 bases). Trimming cost V 7 bases and J 0 bases, with 19 bases left between them. This CDR3 region has 16 residues. CDR1 is SGHRS and CDR2 is YFSETQ in the germline V gene. The CDR3 DNA reads TGCGCCAGCGCGACAGAAACAGTAGCCTCTAACTATGGCTACACCTTC. Protein product: CASATETVASNYGYTF.

This clonotype was counted ten times or more. This sequence joins TRBV20-1 and TRBJ1-2, with a tentative D call TRBD1 (6 bases). Trimming took 5 bases from V and 4 from J, leaving 20 bases between them. Looked up from germline, CDR1 is DFQATT and CDR2 is SNEGSKA (reference sequence). CDR3 length: 15 amino acids. CDR3 sequence (DNA): TGCAGTGCTCCCCCTTTCCCCGGACAGCTCTATGGCTACACCTTC. Protein: CSAPPFPGQLYGYTF.

This clonotype turned up a few times. The J gene is TRBJ1-1, the V gene TRBV19; weak D call: TRBD1 (5 bases). Germline assignment: CDR1 LNHDA and CDR2 SQIVND (reference sequence). This CDR3 comprises 13 residues. Trimming left V 3 bases short and J 6 bases short, with 11 bases between. CDR3 sequence reads: CASSIGADAEAFF. CDR3 bases: TGTGCCAGTAGTATCGGGGCAGACGCTGAAGCTTTCTTT.

This clonotype appeared a few times. The CDR3 DNA reads as TGTGCCAGCAGTTTATGGGAGGGGACGAGCTCCTACAATGAGCAGTTCTTC. It yields the protein CASSLWEGTSSYNEQFF. The rearrangement joins TRBV27 to TRBJ2-1; 7 bases are shared with TRBD2. The CDR3 contains 17 residues. CDR1 MNHEY and CDR2 SMNVEV come from the germline V gene (reference sequence). V trimming: 1 base; J trimming: 0 bases; junction bases outside the gene matches: 6.

The V gene is TRBV7-2, the J gene TRBJ2-3, with TRBD2 matching over 12 bases. The CDR3 totals 15 residues. CDR1 SGHTA and CDR2 FQGNSA come from the germline V gene. V shed 5 bases, J shed 4 bases, and the junction held 4 bases outside the gene matches. This CDR3 reads CASSVASGGADTQYF. The CDR3 DNA follows: TGTGCCAGCAGCGTCGCTAGCGGGGGGGCAGATACGCAGTATTTT.

The sample holds many counts of this clonotype. This sequence joins TRBV27 and TRBJ1-5, with TRBD1 matching 7 bases. The trim removed 5 bases at V and 3 bases at J, leaving 10 bases unmatched. This CDR3 has 16 residues. The germline V gene has CDR1 MNHEY and CDR2 SMNVEV (reference sequence). CDR3 protein: CASSRLTGEFNQPQHF. The CDR3 DNA sequence: TGTGCCAGCAGTCGCCTCACAGGGGAGTTCAATCAGCCCCAGCATTTT.

The chain links TRBV6-4 to TRBJ2-1, with D perhaps matching TRBD2 (6 bases). The germline gives CDR1 MRHNA, CDR2 SNTAGT. The V end lost 3 bases, the J end lost 1 base, and 13 bases lay between the germline ends. The CDR3 is 16 amino acids. The CDR3 reads CASSEFGGISYNEQFF. CDR3 bases: TGTGCCAGCAGTGAGTTTGGCGGGATTTCCTACAATGAGCAGTTCTTC.